Listed below are T cell receptor beta chains from one sample, sequenced in a study of blood T cell repertoires in COVID-19. Only in-frame clones appear in the TCRdb table, and some are missing; sequencing was by immunoSEQ multiplex PCR. The sample holds approximately 250,000 clones, about 91% seen once. Sequencing was carried out using PBMCs or T cells enriched from blood (not recorded which). The receptors were gathered from a woman aged 40 to 55 with acute COVID-19. Both conserved end residues are part of each CDR3. The D gene is left open where the match is weak. Not every row has a clone size; where given, it reads once, few, many or a size class.

CDR3aa: CASGLVPRTGSGAFF
CDR3nt: TGTGCTAGTGGTTTGGTACCCAGAACAGGTTCAGGAGCTTTCTTT
v_gene: TRBV12-5
j_gene: TRBJ1-1
abundance: -
d_gene: -

CDR3aa: CASSPHQENYGYTF
CDR3nt: TGTGCCAGCAGCCCTCATCAGGAAAACTATGGCTACACCTTC
v_gene: TRBV27
j_gene: TRBJ1-2
abundance: -
d_gene: -

CDR3aa: CASSLAGGAREKLFF
CDR3nt: TGCGCCAGCAGCTTGGCTGGGGGCGCCCGGGAAAAACTGTTTTTT
v_gene: TRBV5-1
j_gene: TRBJ1-4
abundance: -
d_gene: -

CDR3aa: CASSDQGAGSNQPQHF
CDR3nt: TGTGCCAGCAGTGATCAGGGGGCCGGTAGCAATCAGCCCCAGCATTTT
v_gene: TRBV2
j_gene: TRBJ1-5
abundance: -
d_gene: TRBD1

CDR3aa: CASSGPGQSNEKLFF
CDR3nt: TGCGCCAGCAGCGGGCCGGGACAGTCTAATGAAAAACTGTTTTTT
v_gene: TRBV5-1
j_gene: TRBJ1-4
abundance: -
d_gene: TRBD1

CDR3aa: CASSLAGRGDYTEAFF
CDR3nt: TGCGCCAGCAGCTTGGCAGGCAGGGGGGACTACACTGAAGCTTTCTTT
v_gene: TRBV5-1
j_gene: TRBJ1-1
abundance: once
d_gene: TRBD1

CDR3aa: CAWSGQGNQPQHF
CDR3nt: TGTGCCTGGAGTGGACAGGGCAATCAGCCCCAGCATTTT
v_gene: TRBV30
j_gene: TRBJ1-5
abundance: few
d_gene: -

CDR3aa: CASSLDGNREGETQYF
CDR3nt: TGTGCCAGCAGCTTAGATGGAAACAGGGAAGGGGAGACCCAGTACTTC
v_gene: TRBV11-3
j_gene: TRBJ2-5
abundance: -
d_gene: -

CDR3aa: CASSGTGGQPQHF
CDR3nt: TGTGCCAGCAGCGGTACAGGGGGTCAGCCCCAGCATTTT
v_gene: TRBV5-8
j_gene: TRBJ1-5
abundance: -
d_gene: TRBD1

CDR3aa: CASSLDRGHGYTF
CDR3nt: TGTGCCAGCAGCTTGGACAGGGGGCATGGCTACACCTTC
v_gene: TRBV5-6
j_gene: TRBJ1-2
abundance: -
d_gene: TRBD1

CDR3aa: CSARGGDHF
CDR3nt: TGCAGTGCTAGGGGGGGGGACCACTTC
v_gene: TRBV20-1
j_gene: TRBJ2-5
abundance: -
d_gene: TRBD2

CDR3aa: CASSVGSGLAGVGAYNEQFF
CDR3nt: TGTGCCAGCAGCGTAGGGTCAGGACTAGCGGGAGTTGGAGCCTACAATGAGCAGTTCTTC
v_gene: TRBV9
j_gene: TRBJ2-1
abundance: -
d_gene: TRBD2

CDR3aa: CASSEGRSSGSDTQYF
CDR3nt: TGTGCCAGCAGTGAAGGTCGATCCAGCGGGAGTGATACGCAGTATTTT
v_gene: TRBV2
j_gene: TRBJ2-3
abundance: -
d_gene: TRBD2

CDR3aa: CSVRDRGLLQPQHF
CDR3nt: TGCAGCGTTAGAGACAGGGGACTCCTTCAGCCCCAGCATTTT
v_gene: TRBV29-1
j_gene: TRBJ1-5
abundance: -
d_gene: TRBD1

CDR3aa: CATSETGSTDTQYF
CDR3nt: TGTGCCACCAGTGAGACAGGGAGCACAGATACGCAGTATTTT
v_gene: TRBV24-1
j_gene: TRBJ2-3
abundance: -
d_gene: TRBD1

CDR3aa: CASSLSSAGEFF
CDR3nt: TGTGCCAGCAGTTTGAGTTCAGCGGGAGAGTTCTTC
v_gene: TRBV12-3/TRBV12-4
j_gene: TRBJ2-1
abundance: -
d_gene: TRBD2

CDR3aa: CASTSWRGWDRYGYTF
CDR3nt: TGTGCCAGCACCTCCTGGCGGGGCTGGGATAGATATGGCTACACCTTC
v_gene: TRBV7-2
j_gene: TRBJ1-2
abundance: -
d_gene: -

CDR3aa: CASRRGQGVSYGYTF
CDR3nt: TGTGCCAGCAGACGGGGACAGGGGGTTAGCTATGGCTACACCTTC
v_gene: TRBV27
j_gene: TRBJ1-2
abundance: -
d_gene: TRBD1

CDR3aa: CASTDKSLAREQFF
CDR3nt: TGTGCCAGCACCGACAAGTCACTAGCTCGTGAGCAGTTCTTC
v_gene: TRBV2
j_gene: TRBJ2-1
abundance: -
d_gene: -

CDR3aa: CASSLVGAGTGELFF
CDR3nt: TGTGCCAGCAGCTTGGTAGGGGCGGGAACCGGGGAGCTGTTTTTT
v_gene: TRBV5-6
j_gene: TRBJ2-2
abundance: few
d_gene: -

CDR3aa: CASSRKNRGYGYTF
CDR3nt: TGTGCCAGCAGTCGAAAGAATAGGGGCTATGGCTACACCTTC
v_gene: TRBV13
j_gene: TRBJ1-2
abundance: -
d_gene: -

CDR3aa: CASRLAGAKNIQYF
CDR3nt: TGTGCCAGTAGACTAGCGGGAGCCAAAAACATTCAGTACTTC
v_gene: TRBV19
j_gene: TRBJ2-4
abundance: few
d_gene: TRBD2

CDR3aa: CAITRDRGNTGELFF
CDR3nt: TGTGCCATCACCCGGGACAGGGGGAACACCGGGGAGCTGTTTTTT
v_gene: TRBV10-3
j_gene: TRBJ2-2
abundance: -
d_gene: TRBD1

CDR3aa: CASTVTSQSRSEQFF
CDR3nt: TGTGCCAGCACCGTGACTAGCCAGAGTCGTAGTGAGCAGTTCTTC
v_gene: TRBV5-4
j_gene: TRBJ2-1
abundance: -
d_gene: TRBD2

CDR3aa: CASSRGEGAEKLFF
CDR3nt: TGTGCCAGTAGTCGTGGAGAGGGAGCTGAAAAACTGTTTTTT
v_gene: TRBV19
j_gene: TRBJ1-4
abundance: -
d_gene: -

CDR3aa: CASSVGGASSYNEQFF
CDR3nt: TGTGCCAGCAGCGTAGGCGGGGCTAGCTCCTACAATGAGCAGTTCTTC
v_gene: TRBV9
j_gene: TRBJ2-1
abundance: -
d_gene: -

CDR3aa: CASSHPTPRQENTEAFF
CDR3nt: TGTGCCAGCAGTCATCCGACGCCTCGACAAGAGAACACTGAAGCTTTCTTT
v_gene: TRBV7-3
j_gene: TRBJ1-1
abundance: -
d_gene: -

CDR3aa: CASQVPGSYEQYF
CDR3nt: TGTGCCAGCCAAGTACCCGGCTCCTACGAGCAGTACTTC
v_gene: TRBV6-5
j_gene: TRBJ2-7
abundance: once
d_gene: -

CDR3aa: CSASRTGGNTGELFF
CDR3nt: TGCAGTGCTAGTAGGACAGGGGGAAACACCGGGGAGCTGTTTTTT
v_gene: TRBV20-1
j_gene: TRBJ2-2
abundance: -
d_gene: TRBD1

CDR3aa: CASSLGRDDQPQHF
CDR3nt: TGTGCCAGCAGTTTGGGGCGGGATGATCAGCCCCAGCATTTT
v_gene: TRBV28
j_gene: TRBJ1-5
abundance: -
d_gene: -

CDR3aa: CASSFGKYNEQFF
CDR3nt: TGTGCCAGCAGCTTTGGCAAATACAATGAGCAGTTCTTC
v_gene: TRBV7-6
j_gene: TRBJ2-1
abundance: -
d_gene: -

CDR3aa: CASSWGVSYEQYF
CDR3nt: TGCGCCAGCAGCTGGGGGGTCTCCTACGAGCAGTACTTC
v_gene: TRBV5-1
j_gene: TRBJ2-7
abundance: -
d_gene: -

CDR3aa: CASLRGGVNTEAFF
CDR3nt: TGTGCCAGCCTCCGAGGGGGCGTGAACACTGAAGCTTTCTTT
v_gene: TRBV27
j_gene: TRBJ1-1
abundance: -
d_gene: TRBD1

CDR3aa: CASSNTGQETQYF
CDR3nt: TGCGCCAGCAGCAATACAGGGCAAGAGACCCAGTACTTC
v_gene: TRBV5-1
j_gene: TRBJ2-5
abundance: -
d_gene: -

CDR3aa: CASSPGNSNQPQHF
CDR3nt: TGTGCCAGCAGTCCGGGAAACAGCAATCAGCCCCAGCATTTT
v_gene: TRBV7-8
j_gene: TRBJ1-5
abundance: few
d_gene: -

CDR3aa: CASSDPLGGAVNEQFF
CDR3nt: TGTGCCAGCAGCGACCCACTAGGGGGAGCGGTCAATGAGCAGTTCTTC
v_gene: TRBV5-6
j_gene: TRBJ2-1
abundance: -
d_gene: -

CDR3aa: CASSPGLAGEGDTQYF
CDR3nt: TGCGCCAGCAGCCCGGGACTAGCGGGGGAGGGAGATACGCAGTATTTT
v_gene: TRBV5-1
j_gene: TRBJ2-3
abundance: -
d_gene: TRBD2

CDR3aa: CASSLWGDEQFF
CDR3nt: TGTGCCAGCAGTTTATGGGGAGATGAGCAGTTCTTC
v_gene: TRBV27
j_gene: TRBJ2-1
abundance: -
d_gene: -

CDR3aa: CASSLSTGIGYTF
CDR3nt: TGTGCCAGCAGCTTATCGACAGGGATCGGCTACACCTTC
v_gene: TRBV7-2
j_gene: TRBJ1-2
abundance: -
d_gene: TRBD1

CDR3aa: CASSLFTGALHF
CDR3nt: TGTGCCAGCAGCTTGTTCACAGGGGCCCTCCACTTT
v_gene: TRBV5-6
j_gene: TRBJ1-6
abundance: -
d_gene: TRBD1

CDR3aa: CASSPPAGASETQYF
CDR3nt: TGTGCCAGCTCACCACCGGCGGGAGCCTCTGAGACCCAGTACTTC
v_gene: TRBV18
j_gene: TRBJ2-5
abundance: -
d_gene: TRBD2

CDR3aa: CATSGTRRVAVDTQYF
CDR3nt: TGTGCCACTAGCGGCACCCGGAGGGTAGCGGTAGATACGCAGTATTTT
v_gene: TRBV15
j_gene: TRBJ2-3
abundance: -
d_gene: -

CDR3aa: CASSLVGAGGFETQYF
CDR3nt: TGCGCCAGCAGCTTGGTAGGGGCAGGGGGCTTTGAGACCCAGTACTTC
v_gene: TRBV5-1
j_gene: TRBJ2-5
abundance: -
d_gene: TRBD1

CDR3aa: CASRKGGRPITQYF
CDR3nt: TGTGCCAGCAGGAAGGGCGGGCGCCCTATTACGCAGTATTTT
v_gene: TRBV7-8
j_gene: TRBJ2-3
abundance: -
d_gene: -

CDR3aa: CASTGQGGDNSPLHF
CDR3nt: TGTGCCAGCACTGGACAGGGTGGGGATAATTCACCCCTCCACTTT
v_gene: TRBV5-5
j_gene: TRBJ1-6
abundance: -
d_gene: TRBD1

CDR3aa: CASSPTVRGPESSSYEQYF
CDR3nt: TGTGCTAGCAGCCCAACAGTCAGGGGCCCCGAGAGCAGCTCCTACGAGCAGTACTTC
v_gene: TRBV7-7
j_gene: TRBJ2-7
abundance: -
d_gene: -

CDR3aa: CASSLSQYRQGKAGYTF
CDR3nt: TGTGCCAGCAGCTTATCCCAATATCGACAGGGAAAGGCTGGCTACACCTTC
v_gene: TRBV7-8
j_gene: TRBJ1-2
abundance: -
d_gene: TRBD1

CDR3aa: CASSRTGETYNEQFF
CDR3nt: TGTGCCAGCAGTCGGACAGGGGAGACGTACAATGAGCAGTTCTTC
v_gene: TRBV2
j_gene: TRBJ2-1
abundance: -
d_gene: TRBD1

CDR3aa: CASSFQQNNEQFF
CDR3nt: TGTGCCAGCAGCTTCCAACAGAACAATGAGCAGTTCTTC
v_gene: TRBV9
j_gene: TRBJ2-1
abundance: -
d_gene: -

CDR3aa: CASSVGLALPSSGANVLTF
CDR3nt: TGTGCCAGCAGCGTAGGTCTGGCTCTTCCTAGCTCTGGGGCCAACGTCCTGACTTTC
v_gene: TRBV9
j_gene: TRBJ2-6
abundance: -
d_gene: -

CDR3aa: CASSPPGLAGEGTGELFF
CDR3nt: TGTGCCAGCTCACCACCGGGACTAGCGGGCGAAGGGACCGGGGAGCTGTTTTTT
v_gene: TRBV18
j_gene: TRBJ2-2
abundance: -
d_gene: TRBD2

CDR3aa: CATSGGLMGEQYF
CDR3nt: TGTGCCACTTCGGGGGGGCTTATGGGCGAGCAGTACTTC
v_gene: TRBV11-2
j_gene: TRBJ2-7
abundance: -
d_gene: TRBD2

CDR3aa: CAWISPGDRGSGANVLTF
CDR3nt: TGTGCCTGGATTTCTCCGGGGGACAGGGGTTCTGGGGCCAACGTCCTGACTTTC
v_gene: TRBV30
j_gene: TRBJ2-6
abundance: -
d_gene: TRBD1